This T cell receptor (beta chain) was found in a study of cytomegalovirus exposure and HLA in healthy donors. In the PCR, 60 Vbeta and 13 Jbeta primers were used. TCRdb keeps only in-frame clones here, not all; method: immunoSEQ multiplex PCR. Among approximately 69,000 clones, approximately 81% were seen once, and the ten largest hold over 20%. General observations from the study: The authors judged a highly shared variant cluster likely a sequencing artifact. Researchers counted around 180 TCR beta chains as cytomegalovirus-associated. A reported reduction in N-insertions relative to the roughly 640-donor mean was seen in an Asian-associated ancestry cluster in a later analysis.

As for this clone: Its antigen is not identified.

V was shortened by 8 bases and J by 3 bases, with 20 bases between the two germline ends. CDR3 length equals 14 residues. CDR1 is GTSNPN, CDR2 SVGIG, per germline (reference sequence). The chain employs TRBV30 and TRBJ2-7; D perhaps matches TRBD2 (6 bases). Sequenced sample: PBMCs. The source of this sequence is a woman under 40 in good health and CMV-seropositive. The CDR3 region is CAQETSDGGYEQYF. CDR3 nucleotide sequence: TGTGCCCAAGAGACCTCGGACGGGGGCTACGAGCAGTACTTC.